Listed below are T cell receptor beta chains from one sample, sequenced in a study of blood T cell repertoires in COVID-19. Repertoires were generated with immunoSEQ multiplex PCR, while TCRdb's copy carries only in-frame clones and drops some. The sample has about 160,000 clones, 85% seen once; the top ten hold about 3.5%. The sequenced material came from peripheral blood. The receptors shown here come from a human donor with acute or convalescent COVID-19. The donor label of this sample is uncertain. CDR3s include the opening cysteine and the closing phenylalanine or tryptophan. D genes are given only for firm matches. Not all rows give a size; the values are once, few, many and, for expanded clones, a class.

-	-	TRBV5-1	TRBJ2-3	TGCGCCAGCAGCTCAGGGTCGCCCAACACAGATACGCAGTATTTT	CASSSGSPNTDTQYF
TRBD2	-	TRBV4-2	TRBJ2-3	TGTGCCAGCAGCCAACTAGCGGGGGTTCAATATACGCAGTATTTT	CASSQLAGVQYTQYF
-	once	TRBV29-1	TRBJ2-2	TGCAGCGTTCGGGTGAACACCGGGGAGCTGTTTTTT	CSVRVNTGELFF
TRBD1	-	TRBV15	TRBJ2-5	TGTGCCACCAGCTCAACAGGGGCAGAGACCCAGTACTTC	CATSSTGAETQYF
TRBD2	few	TRBV4-1	TRBJ2-5	TGCGCCAGCAGCCAAGATCAGCTTGGGAGCGGGGGCCCCCGGGAGACCCAGTACTTC	CASSQDQLGSGGPRETQYF
TRBD2	-	TRBV29-1	TRBJ2-2	TGCAGCGTTGAAGATAGGCTAGCGGGGGGGATGTCGAACACCGGGGAGCTGTTTTTT	CSVEDRLAGGMSNTGELFF
TRBD1	-	TRBV7-6	TRBJ1-5	TGTGCCAGCAGCTCTCGACCGGGACAGGCCAATCAGCCCCAGCATTTT	CASSSRPGQANQPQHF
-	-	TRBV6-2/TRBV6-3	TRBJ1-1	TGTGCCAGCAGTTATGCGTTTATGAACACTGAAGCTTTCTTT	CASSYAFMNTEAFF
-	-	TRBV9	TRBJ2-5	TGTGCCAGCAGCGTAGCTACCGGGTCCTTTGGCCAAGAGACCCAGTACTTC	CASSVATGSFGQETQYF
-	-	TRBV2	TRBJ2-7	TGTGCCAGCAGCGGGCAGGGGCCCCCCTACGAGCAGTACTTC	CASSGQGPPYEQYF
-	-	TRBV19	TRBJ2-7	TGTGCCAGTACCCCAGGACTCGGGAGATCCTACGAGCAGTACTTC	CASTPGLGRSYEQYF
TRBD2	once	TRBV9	TRBJ2-1	TGTGCCAGCAGCGGCCCCCGACTAGCGGGGGTGAACGAGCAGTTCTTC	CASSGPRLAGVNEQFF
-	-	TRBV15	TRBJ1-5	TGTGCCACCAGCGAAGACTCCCGCAATCAGCCCCAGCATTTT	CATSEDSRNQPQHF
-	-	TRBV9	TRBJ1-1	TGTGCCAGCAGCGGACGGACAGCTGAAGCTTTCTTT	CASSGRTAEAFF
TRBD1	-	TRBV4-2	TRBJ2-1	TGTGCCAGCAGCCATGAATGGACAGGGGTCAATGAGCAGTTCTTC	CASSHEWTGVNEQFF
TRBD1	-	TRBV7-3	TRBJ1-1	TGTGCCAGCAGCACATCACAGACAGGGGCGGCTGAAGCTTTCTTT	CASSTSQTGAAEAFF
TRBD1	-	TRBV6-5	TRBJ1-1	TGTGCCAGCAGTTGGGACAGTTTGAACACTGAAGCTTTCTTT	CASSWDSLNTEAFF
TRBD1	-	TRBV2	TRBJ2-2	TGTGCCAGCGGAACCGAGACAGGGATCACCGGGGAGCTGTTTTTT	CASGTETGITGELFF
-	-	TRBV30	TRBJ1-5	TGTGCCTGGAATGGGCAGGACAATCAGCCCCAGCATTTT	CAWNGQDNQPQHF
-	-	TRBV7-3	TRBJ1-2	TGTGCCAGCAGCTTGGGCAATAACTATGGCTACACCTTC	CASSLGNNYGYTF
TRBD2	-	TRBV6-5	TRBJ2-7	TGTGCCAGCAGTTACTCGAATTGGGGGGGTTACGAGCAGTACTTC	CASSYSNWGGYEQYF
TRBD1	-	TRBV5-1	TRBJ1-5	TGCGCCAGCAGCTGGACAGGGGTAGGCAATCAGCCCCAGCATTTT	CASSWTGVGNQPQHF
-	few	TRBV10-3	TRBJ1-5	TGTGCCATCAGTGAGGGTCAGTATAGCAATCAGCCCCAGCATTTT	CAISEGQYSNQPQHF
-	-	TRBV12-3/TRBV12-4	TRBJ1-2	TGTGCCAGCAGTTCCAGTATGGGCTACACCTTC	CASSSSMGYTF
TRBD1	-	TRBV18	TRBJ2-7	TGTGCCAGCTCACCCCGATCGGGACAGGGTAGCAACGAGCAGTACTTC	CASSPRSGQGSNEQYF
-	-	TRBV2	TRBJ1-2	TGTGCCAGCAGTGAAGGAGGGTATGGCTACACCTTC	CASSEGGYGYTF
-	-	TRBV14	TRBJ2-1	TGTGCCAGCAGCCAACAAGGAACCGGGGAGCAGTTCTTC	CASSQQGTGEQFF
-	few	TRBV4-3	TRBJ2-7	TGCGCCAGCAGCCTTCACCGGCAGGATTACGAGCAGTACTTC	CASSLHRQDYEQYF
-	-	TRBV4-3	TRBJ1-3	TGCGCCAGCAGCCAGCGAGGGGAGGGCTACTCTGGAAACACCATATATTTT	CASSQRGEGYSGNTIYF
-	-	TRBV12-3/TRBV12-4	TRBJ1-1	TGTGCCAGCACCACCCAGGGCCTGAGAGCTTTCTTT	CASTTQGLRAFF
-	-	TRBV7-2	TRBJ2-7	TGTGCCAGCAGCTTGGAACAGGGTATCTCCTACGAGCAGTACTTC	CASSLEQGISYEQYF
TRBD1	-	TRBV18	TRBJ1-2	TGTGCCAGCTCACCAGTGGGGACAGACACCACCTATGGCTACACCTTC	CASSPVGTDTTYGYTF
TRBD1	-	TRBV10-3	TRBJ1-1	TGTGCCATCAGTGGGCACAGGGGTGACACTGAAGCTTTCTTT	CAISGHRGDTEAFF
-	few	TRBV7-2	TRBJ2-5	TGTGCCAGCAGCCCACAGGGAAGGGGGGAGACCCAGTACTTC	CASSPQGRGETQYF
-	-	TRBV7-6	TRBJ1-5	TGTGCCAGCAGCTTGGGGGGATGGCAGGGTCAGCCCCAGCATTTT	CASSLGGWQGQPQHF
-	-	TRBV15	TRBJ2-3	TGTGCCAGCAGGCGGGGCCCCACAGATACGCAGTATTTT	CASRRGPTDTQYF
TRBD1	-	TRBV5-6	TRBJ1-3	TGTGCCAGCAGCGATCCCGGGACAGGGGGTGGAAACACCATATATTTT	CASSDPGTGGGNTIYF
TRBD1	-	TRBV20-1	TRBJ1-1	TGCAGTGCTCGGGACAGAGCAGCTTTCTTT	CSARDRAAFF
-	-	TRBV5-5	TRBJ1-2	TGTGCCAGCAGCTCAGGGGATTTGGACTATGGCTACACCTTC	CASSSGDLDYGYTF
-	-	TRBV27	TRBJ1-1	TGTGCCAGCAGTTTAATCGGGGACACTGAAGCTTTCTTT	CASSLIGDTEAFF
-	-	TRBV28	TRBJ1-2	TGTGCCAGCAGTTTCTCGGTGTACTATGGCTACACCTTC	CASSFSVYYGYTF